A selection of T cell receptor beta chains follows, all from one sample in a study of human T cells and chemical hapten exposure. TCRdb re-called the RACE reads through MiXCR, storing one row per CDR3 protein. In the table there are 33,000 or so distinct CDR3 sequences, around 12% of which are singletons. Sequencing used whole blood, obtained in connection with sensitization to the hapten diphenylcyclopropenone (DPC). The receptors originated from a woman aged 40-49 years with alopecia areata. Some clones in this sample may be carry-over from other donors' samples. CDR3s include the opening cysteine and the closing phenylalanine or tryptophan. Each record gives: clone size, J gene, D gene, V gene, CDR3 DNA, CDR3 protein. A D gene is named only where the DNA matches it firmly. Not every row has a clone size; where given, it reads once, few, many or a size class.

many	TRBJ2-1	TRBD2	TRBV5-6	TGTGCCAGCAGCTTGGGTAGCGGGTACAATGAGCAGTTCTTC	CASSLGSGYNEQFF
many	TRBJ1-2	NA	TRBV12-3/TRBV12-4	TGTGCCAGCAGTCCGGGACCGGATGGCTACACCTTC	CASSPGPDGYTF
many	TRBJ2-3	NA	TRBV29-1	TGCAGCGTGGAAACCCGTGCCCACACAGATACGCAGTATTTT	CSVETRAHTDTQYF
few	TRBJ2-5	TRBD2	TRBV29-1	TGCAGCGTTGTAACGTGGGCGGGAGGGCCCCAAGAGACCCAGTACTTC	CSVVTWAGGPQETQYF
few	TRBJ2-1	NA	TRBV29-1	TGCAGCGTTGAAGGGGACTCGCGGCGGTACAATGAGCAGTTCTTC	CSVEGDSRRYNEQFF
NA	TRBJ2-7	NA	TRBV10-1	TGCGCCAGCAGTGAGACCCGGGACCCGTACGAGCAGTACTTC	CASSETRDPYEQYF
NA	TRBJ2-7	NA	TRBV7-2	TGTGCCAGCAGCCGACAGTACGAGCAGTACTTC	CASSRQYEQYF
many	TRBJ2-7	TRBD1	TRBV6-6	TGTGCCAGCAGGCAATCAGGGGGAAGGGTAACCTACGAGCAGTACTTC	CASRQSGGRVTYEQYF
few	TRBJ2-2	NA	TRBV28	TGTGCCAGCAGTACACCCACCGGGGAGCTGTTTTTT	CASSTPTGELFF
few	TRBJ2-7	NA	TRBV15	TGTGCCACCAGCAGAGAGTTGGGGGGGCACGAGCAGTACTTC	CATSRELGGHEQYF
few	TRBJ2-7	NA	TRBV23-1	TGCGCCAGCAGCCCTGGAGGAGTGCGAGGAGATGCACACCCTCGATACGAGCAGTACTTC	CASSPGGVRGDAHPRYEQYF
NA	TRBJ1-1	NA	TRBV24-1	TGTGCCACCAGTGATGCGGGCCCGAACACTGAAGCTTTCTTT	CATSDAGPNTEAFF
many	TRBJ1-2	NA	TRBV14	TGTGCCAGCAGCCCAGATCGACAGGAGTACTATGGCTACACCTTC	CASSPDRQEYYGYTF
NA	TRBJ1-3	NA	TRBV4-3	TGCGCCAGCAGCCTAGATGCAGGGGTTTCTGGAAACACCATATATTTT	CASSLDAGVSGNTIYF
many	TRBJ1-5	TRBD1	TRBV12-3/TRBV12-4	TGTGCCAGCAGCCCCGACAGGGTTAGTAATCAGCCCCAGCATTTT	CASSPDRVSNQPQHF
few	TRBJ1-5	NA	TRBV28	TGTGCCAGCAGCACCCAGGTAGGACAGCCCCAGCATTTT	CASSTQVGQPQHF
few	TRBJ2-1	TRBD2	TRBV28	TGTGCCAGCAGTTTATCGGCTAGCGGGGCCCCCTACAATGAGCAGTTCTTC	CASSLSASGAPYNEQFF
NA	TRBJ1-6	NA	TRBV2	TGTGCCAGCAGTGAAGCAGGTGGGGCAACCCTCCACTTT	CASSEAGGATLHF
many	TRBJ2-7	TRBD2	TRBV5-4	TGTGCCAGCAGCCCGGGACTAGCGGTCTCCTACGAGCAGTACTTC	CASSPGLAVSYEQYF
many	TRBJ2-7	TRBD2	TRBV28	TGTGCCAGCAGTCTCCCGGGAGGGGGAGTCTCCTACGAGCAGTACTTC	CASSLPGGGVSYEQYF
NA	TRBJ2-1	TRBD2	TRBV18	TGTGCCAGCTCACCAGGCGGGGGGAATGAGCAGTTCTTC	CASSPGGGNEQFF
many	TRBJ1-5	TRBD1	TRBV19	TGTGCCAGTAGTACCTACGGGGACAGGGGGAATCAGCCCCAGCATTTT	CASSTYGDRGNQPQHF
many	TRBJ2-1	NA	TRBV29-1	TGCAGCGTTGTTCTAGCTTCAGTCAATGAGCAGTTCTTC	CSVVLASVNEQFF
many	TRBJ2-7	TRBD2	TRBV12-3/TRBV12-4	TGTGCCAGCAGCCCCGGGAGGGGCAGCGTGCACTTC	CASSPGRGSVHF
NA	TRBJ1-4	TRBD1	TRBV20-1	TGCAGTGCTAGGGCCACAGGGGGCGCCGGTGAAAAACTGTTTTTT	CSARATGGAGEKLFF
many	TRBJ2-4	NA	TRBV21-1	TGTGCCAGCAACCCAGGGTTAGCCAAAAACATTCAGTACTTC	CASNPGLAKNIQYF
NA	TRBJ1-6	TRBD1	TRBV5-8	TGTGCCAGCAACCCCCGGACAGGGGATAATTCACCCCTCCACTTT	CASNPRTGDNSPLHF
few	TRBJ1-5	TRBD1	TRBV20-1	TGCAGTGCTAGGGAAACAGGGGGCGGCAATCAGCCCCAGCATTTT	CSARETGGGNQPQHF
NA	TRBJ2-7	TRBD1	TRBV12-3/TRBV12-4	TGTGCCAGCAGTCCCCACAGGGGGATTGTATCCTACGAGCAGTACTTC	CASSPHRGIVSYEQYF
few	TRBJ1-6	NA	TRBV13	TGTGCCAGCAGCTTAGGGTCACCCCTCCACTTT	CASSLGSPLHF
NA	TRBJ2-5	NA	TRBV5-6	TGTGCCAGCACCTCCACCGGGACACACCAAGAGACCCAGTACTTC	CASTSTGTHQETQYF
NA	TRBJ1-2	NA	TRBV28	TGTGCCAGCAGTTTACCCCCAGGAGGGGTTGGCTACACCTTC	CASSLPPGGVGYTF
NA	TRBJ1-2	TRBD1	TRBV5-6	TGTGCCAGCAGCCCGGCTTCAGGGGGCCATAACTATGGCTACACCTTC	CASSPASGGHNYGYTF
few	TRBJ2-7	NA	TRBV20-1	TGCAGTGCTAGCAACCCCGGGACCCCCTACGAGCAGTACTTC	CSASNPGTPYEQYF
many	TRBJ2-2	NA	TRBV5-5	TGTGCCAGCAGCGTTCCAGGGGCCGGGGAGCTGTTTTTT	CASSVPGAGELFF
many	TRBJ2-1	NA	TRBV4-3	TGCGCCAGCAGCCAAGATGGGGCCTCCTACAATGAGCAGTTCTTC	CASSQDGASYNEQFF
many	TRBJ2-3	TRBD2	TRBV6-6	TGTGCCAGCAGCTCTCCGGGACTAGCGGAACACACAGATACGCAGTATTTT	CASSSPGLAEHTDTQYF
NA	TRBJ1-6	TRBD1	TRBV7-8	TGTGCCAGCAGCTCATTACCAGGGACAGGCAGATCACCCCTCCACTTT	CASSSLPGTGRSPLHF
few	TRBJ2-7	NA	TRBV23-1	TGCGCCAGCAGTCAATCGGACAGTCCATATACTTTCCGGTACTACGAGCAGTACTTC	CASSQSDSPYTFRYYEQYF
many	TRBJ1-4	NA	TRBV6-5	TGTGCCAGCAAAGGTGGGAGCAGGGCCGGTGAAAAACTGTTTTTT	CASKGGSRAGEKLFF
few	TRBJ1-2	NA	TRBV24-1	TGTGCCACCAGTGATTCCCCCGACAGGAGCTATGGCTACACCTTC	CATSDSPDRSYGYTF
many	TRBJ2-1	TRBD2	TRBV20-1	TGCAGTGCTAGAGATCGGCGGGGGGCAGGAGAGCAGTTCTTC	CSARDRRGAGEQFF
many	TRBJ2-5	NA	TRBV5-1	TGCGCCAGCAGCTCCCAATCGGGCGGAGAGACCCAGTACTTC	CASSSQSGGETQYF
many	TRBJ2-1	NA	TRBV15	TGTGCCACCAGCACCCAAGGACCCTCCGTCGGGAATGAGCAGTTCTTC	CATSTQGPSVGNEQFF
many	TRBJ1-1	NA	TRBV6-4	TGTGCCAGCAGTGAGAAGGGTAAAAAGAGCACTGAAGCTTTCTTT	CASSEKGKKSTEAFF
NA	TRBJ2-1	NA	TRBV6-6	TGTGCCAGCGCCGGGAACGGAGACAATGAGCAGTTCTTC	CASAGNGDNEQFF
many	TRBJ2-2	NA	TRBV6-1	TGTGCCAGCAGTGAAAGGGTGTGGAGCACCACCACCGGGGAGCTGTTTTTT	CASSERVWSTTTGELFF
many	TRBJ2-7	NA	TRBV7-8	TGTGCCAGCAGCTTAGGGACGGATCGAGCCTACGAGCAGTACTTC	CASSLGTDRAYEQYF
few	TRBJ2-3	NA	TRBV5-6	TGTGCCAGCAGCTTTGGGGCGGGTACGCAGTATTTT	CASSFGAGTQYF
few	TRBJ1-2	NA	TRBV29-1	TGCAGCGTTGATTCGGACGAGGCCAGCTATGGCTACACCTTC	CSVDSDEASYGYTF
few	TRBJ1-4	NA	TRBV7-2	TGTGCCAGCAGCTTAGCGCGGACCTTCGGCGGTGAAAAACTGTTTTTT	CASSLARTFGGEKLFF
many	TRBJ1-4	TRBD1	TRBV15	TGTGCCACCAGCAGGCAGACGACAGGGGATGAAAAACTGTTTTTT	CATSRQTTGDEKLFF
few	TRBJ2-3	TRBD2	TRBV7-2	TGTGCCAGCAGCATCCGGGACTACGTAGCAGATACGCAGTATTTT	CASSIRDYVADTQYF
few	TRBJ2-2	NA	TRBV27	TGTGCCAGCAGACTACTAGTTACCGGGGAGCTGTTTTTT	CASRLLVTGELFF